These T cell receptor beta chains were read from a single sample in a study of T cell responses to AZD1222 COVID-19 vaccine. The method was immunoSEQ multiplex PCR; TCRdb's version includes in-frame clones alone and lacks a portion of them. The sample records under 150,000 clones, 88% being singletons. Source: peripheral blood, taken on day 0 of MenACWY control vaccination. All receptors derive from an adult in good health. Each CDR3 is given with its conserved first and last residue. Fields, in order: CDR3 protein, V gene.

CDR3 protein: CASTPGDRVHEQYF
V gene: TRBV28

CDR3 protein: CASSSTGSGYTF
V gene: TRBV27

CDR3 protein: CASSLSTTNEKLFF
V gene: TRBV28

CDR3 protein: CASSLAKSVETQYF
V gene: TRBV5-1

CDR3 protein: CASSLDYREQYF
V gene: TRBV5-1

CDR3 protein: CASSPLLADSYNEQFF
V gene: TRBV5-1

CDR3 protein: CASSLTGFGYTF
V gene: TRBV9

CDR3 protein: CASSSPGTLREQFF
V gene: TRBV28

CDR3 protein: CASSVDWKQQFF
V gene: TRBV7-2

CDR3 protein: CASSLFGTGAYEQYF
V gene: TRBV7-8

CDR3 protein: CASSSRPNSNQPQHF
V gene: TRBV19

CDR3 protein: CASSDRTSGSQETQYF
V gene: TRBV10-2

CDR3 protein: CASSSGTGGVNEQFF
V gene: TRBV9

CDR3 protein: CASSEPGNTEAFF
V gene: TRBV10-1

CDR3 protein: CASGLGLTRGLASDTQYF
V gene: TRBV12-5

CDR3 protein: CARRTSGRGEQFF
V gene: TRBV30

CDR3 protein: CASSTWDLPYNEQFF
V gene: TRBV7-6

CDR3 protein: CASTLTGGGEKLFF
V gene: TRBV28

CDR3 protein: CASSRANTEAFF
V gene: TRBV3-1/TRBV3-2

CDR3 protein: CASSTLGSNEQFF
V gene: TRBV5-1

CDR3 protein: CASSPRMRGLNSPLHF
V gene: TRBV5-4

CDR3 protein: CASSQEAAHRLGQYF
V gene: TRBV4-1

CDR3 protein: CASRLPPPLTYNEQFF
V gene: TRBV12-2

CDR3 protein: CAHRPASGNTIYF
V gene: TRBV12-3/TRBV12-4

CDR3 protein: CASSSGQADNSPLHF
V gene: TRBV28

CDR3 protein: CASSQTGTGVKEQYF
V gene: TRBV4-1

CDR3 protein: CASSLRDSPNYGYTF
V gene: TRBV5-1

CDR3 protein: CASSSGSGGGYEQYF
V gene: TRBV7-7

CDR3 protein: CASRTRGFFHEQYF
V gene: TRBV6-5

CDR3 protein: CASSLAGTSGSSYNEQFF
V gene: TRBV4-1

CDR3 protein: CALGVAGFYEQYF
V gene: TRBV2

CDR3 protein: CASSLEGTLRRNSPLHF
V gene: TRBV5-1

CDR3 protein: CASSPQGWFYEQYF
V gene: TRBV25-1

CDR3 protein: CASSPDGTRAEQYF
V gene: TRBV18

CDR3 protein: CASSSRTGKNEQYF
V gene: TRBV19

CDR3 protein: CASSLAPEGANTGELFF
V gene: TRBV7-6

CDR3 protein: CASSDTNREKLFF
V gene: TRBV14

CDR3 protein: CASSLAGQGATNEKLFF
V gene: TRBV5-5

CDR3 protein: CASSTGGPGEKLFF
V gene: TRBV28

CDR3 protein: CASSEAAGIDEQYF
V gene: TRBV2

CDR3 protein: CATSVAGAKGDNEQFF
V gene: TRBV24-1

CDR3 protein: CASSGEIFSYEQYF
V gene: TRBV5-6

CDR3 protein: CSVGARGQKNIQYF
V gene: TRBV29-1

CDR3 protein: CASSLNPILADSYNEQFF
V gene: TRBV28

CDR3 protein: CASSLGSAGFYEQYF
V gene: TRBV11-1